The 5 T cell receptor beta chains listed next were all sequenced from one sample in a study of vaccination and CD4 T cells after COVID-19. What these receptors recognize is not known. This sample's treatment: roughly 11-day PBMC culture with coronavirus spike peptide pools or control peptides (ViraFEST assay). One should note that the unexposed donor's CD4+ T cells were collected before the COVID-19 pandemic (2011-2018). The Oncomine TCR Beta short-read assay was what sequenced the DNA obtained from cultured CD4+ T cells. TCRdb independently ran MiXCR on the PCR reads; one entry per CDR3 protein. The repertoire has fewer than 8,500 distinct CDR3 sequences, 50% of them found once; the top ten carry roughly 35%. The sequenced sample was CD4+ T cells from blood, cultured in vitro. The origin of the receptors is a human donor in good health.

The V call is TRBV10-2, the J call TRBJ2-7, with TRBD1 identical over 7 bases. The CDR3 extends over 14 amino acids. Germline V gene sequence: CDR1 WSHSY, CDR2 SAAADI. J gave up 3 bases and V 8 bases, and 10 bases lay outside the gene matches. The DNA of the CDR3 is TGCGCCAGCTGCCCGGGACAGCTTCACTACGAGCAGTACTTC. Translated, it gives CASCPGQLHYEQYF.

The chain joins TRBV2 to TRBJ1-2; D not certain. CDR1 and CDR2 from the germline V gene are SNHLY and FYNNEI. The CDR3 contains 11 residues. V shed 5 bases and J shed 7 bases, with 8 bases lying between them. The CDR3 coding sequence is TGTGCCAGCAGTACGTTTGGTGGCTACACCTTC. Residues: CASSTFGGYTF.

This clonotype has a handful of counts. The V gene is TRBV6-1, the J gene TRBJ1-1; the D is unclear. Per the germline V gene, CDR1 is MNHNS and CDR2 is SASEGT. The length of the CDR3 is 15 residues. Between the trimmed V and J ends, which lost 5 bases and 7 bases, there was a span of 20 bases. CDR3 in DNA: TGTGCCAGCAGTCGACCGAATTATGCCCCCTATGAAGCTTTCTTT. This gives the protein CASSRPNYAPYEAFF.

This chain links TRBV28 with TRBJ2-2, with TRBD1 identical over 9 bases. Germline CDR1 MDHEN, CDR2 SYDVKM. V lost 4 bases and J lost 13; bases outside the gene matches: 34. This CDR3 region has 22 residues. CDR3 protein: CASSSDGQGSIYQPPPAGSLFF. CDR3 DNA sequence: TGTGCCAGCAGTTCGGATGGACAGGGGTCTATCTACCAACCCCCACCGGCCGGGTCGCTGTTTTTT.

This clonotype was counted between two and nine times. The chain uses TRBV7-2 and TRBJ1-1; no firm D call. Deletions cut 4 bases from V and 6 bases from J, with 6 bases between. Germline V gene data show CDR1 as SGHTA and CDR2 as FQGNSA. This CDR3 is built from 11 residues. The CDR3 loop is CASSYHPEAFF. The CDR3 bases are TGTGCCAGCAGCTATCATCCTGAAGCTTTCTTT.